The rows below give T cell receptor beta chains drawn from one sample of a study of T cell responses to AZD1222 COVID-19 vaccine. Produced via immunoSEQ multiplex PCR; TCRdb's table is partial and in-frame only. The table lists about 85,000 clones, about 91% of them singletons. This material consisted of peripheral blood, taken on day 0 of MenACWY control vaccination. The receptors come from an adult in good health. The CDR3 runs from the conserved cysteine through the conserved F or W. Fields, in order: CDR3 protein, CDR3 DNA, V gene, CDR3 length, J gene, clone size, D gene. A D gene is named only where the DNA matches it firmly. The size field is filled for only some rows; it gives once, few, many or a size class.

CASSPISTGRKDEAFF	TGTGCCAGCAGCCCCATCTCGACAGGGAGGAAAGATGAAGCTTTCTTT	TRBV6-2/TRBV6-3	16	TRBJ1-1	.	TRBD1
CAISLTEGGYTF	TGTGCCATCAGCTTGACAGAGGGTGGCTACACCTTC	TRBV10-3	12	TRBJ1-2	once	.
CASSQDLLGGGTDTQYF	TGTGCCAGCAGCCAAGATTTGCTCGGCGGGGGCACAGATACGCAGTATTTT	TRBV4-2	17	TRBJ2-3	.	.
CASSVRDSGNTIYF	TGTGCCAGCAGCGTACGGGACTCTGGAAACACCATATATTTT	TRBV9	14	TRBJ1-3	.	.
CAWAGTGWSSPLHF	TGTGCCTGGGCCGGGACAGGGTGGAGTTCACCCCTCCACTTT	TRBV30	14	TRBJ1-6	.	TRBD1
CASSHSDRAGSPLHF	TGTGCCAGCAGCCATTCCGACAGGGCGGGGTCACCCCTCCACTTT	TRBV3-1/TRBV3-2	15	TRBJ1-6	.	TRBD1
CAISDRDIGTDTQYF	TGTGCCATCAGTGACCGGGACATAGGTACAGATACGCAGTATTTT	TRBV10-3	15	TRBJ2-3	.	.
CASSLGSTEAFF	TGTGCCAGCAGCCTGGGGTCCACTGAAGCTTTCTTT	TRBV12-3/TRBV12-4	12	TRBJ1-1	.	.
CASSLGSAAFGEAFF	TGTGCCAGCAGCTTAGGAAGTGCGGCGTTTGGTGAAGCTTTCTTT	TRBV7-9	15	TRBJ1-1	.	.
CASSFGRASGNQPQHF	TGTGCCAGCAGTTTCGGCAGGGCTTCGGGCAATCAGCCCCAGCATTTT	TRBV28	16	TRBJ1-5	.	.
CASSRVQGDSPLHF	TGTGCCAGCAGCCGAGTACAGGGAGATTCACCCCTCCACTTT	TRBV7-9	14	TRBJ1-6	.	.
CASSLGTPEFF	TGTGCCAGCAGCTTAGGGACACCAGAATTCTTT	TRBV7-2	11	TRBJ1-1	.	.
CASSSSSGTGELFF	TGTGCCAGCAGCAGCAGTAGTGGCACCGGGGAGCTGTTTTTT	TRBV6-4	14	TRBJ2-2	.	.
CASSIDHSNQPQHF	TGTGCCAGTAGTATCGACCATAGCAATCAGCCCCAGCATTTT	TRBV19	14	TRBJ1-5	.	.
CAWTDKDGYTF	TGTGCCTGGACGGACAAGGACGGCTACACCTTC	TRBV30	11	TRBJ1-2	.	.
CASSQVPGNSNYGYTF	TGCGCCAGCAGCCAAGTTCCCGGCAATTCAAACTATGGCTACACCTTC	TRBV4-1	16	TRBJ1-2	.	.
CASSSPQLAKNIQYF	TGCGCCAGCAGCAGCCCCCAGCTAGCCAAAAACATTCAGTACTTC	TRBV5-1	15	TRBJ2-4	.	.
CASQRAQSGANVLTF	TGTGCCAGCCAGCGGGCCCAATCTGGGGCCAACGTCCTGACTTTC	TRBV19	15	TRBJ2-6	once	.